These 27 T cell receptor beta chains originate from one sample sequenced in a study of T cells in Graves' hyperthyroidism and ophthalmopathy. TCR beta CDR3 regions were amplified from RNA transcripts. During a first-round RT-PCR of the TCR CDR3, the HTBI primer set was used. Via MiXCR, TCRdb re-called the multiplex PCR reads, giving one row per CDR3 protein. The sample shows roughly 400,000 distinct CDR3 sequences, more than 12% of them seen only once. Material: blood. These receptors were collected from a man in his forties or fifties with Graves' ophthalmopathy.

Many counts were recorded for this clonotype. This sequence joins TRBV3-1 and TRBJ2-1, with TRBD2 matching 7 bases. With V trimmed by 0 bases and J by 6 bases, 8 bases remained unmatched. Germline loops: CDR1 LGHDT, CDR2 YNNKEL (reference sequence). The CDR3 length is 16 residues. The CDR3 region has the DNA TGTGCCAGCAGCCAAGATTTCTTGAGCGGGGCCAATGAGCAGTTCTTC. Translating it yields CASSQDFLSGANEQFF.

The sample holds many counts of this clonotype. The V call is TRBV7-9, the J call TRBJ2-2; D is possibly TRBD2 (5 bases). Trimming left V 2 bases short and J 5 bases short, with 12 bases between. The CDR3 loop spans 15 amino acids. CDR1 SEHNR and CDR2 FQNEAQ come from the germline V gene (reference sequence). The CDR3 DNA sequence: TGTGCCAGCAGCTTAACGGGAATGAGTACCGGGGAGCTGTTTTTT. It translates to CASSLTGMSTGELFF.

Points on this clonotype: Sequence at one end of the junction differs from germline and may be a read error. The rearrangement uses TRBV19 and TRBJ2-2, with a tentative D call TRBD2 (6 bases). The CDR3 consists of 14 residues. Per the germline V gene, CDR1 is LNHDA and CDR2 is SQIVND (reference sequence). DNA of the CDR3: TGTGCCAGTAGTACACTCGACGGACTCGGGGGGCTGTTTTTT. Encoded protein: CASSTLDGLGGLFF.

There are a few counts of this clonotype. The chain has TRBV5-6 and TRBJ1-6; the match to TRBD1 covers 7 bases. Trimming at V came to 0 bases and at J to 4 bases, leaving 10 bases not matched to a gene. The CDR3 contains 18 residues. CDR1 is SGHDT, CDR2 YYEEEE, per germline. DNA for the CDR3: TGTGCCAGCAGCTTGGACTCTCAGGGGGGGGGTTATAATTCACCCCTCCACTTT. This gives the protein CASSLDSQGGGYNSPLHF.

The chain employs TRBV25-1 and TRBJ2-7; 7 nucleotides agree with TRBD1. V dropped 6 bases and J dropped 1; count of bases not matched to a gene: 6. This CDR3 has 14 residues. Germline assignment: CDR1 MGHDK and CDR2 SYGVNS. The CDR3 DNA reads TGTGCCAGCAGGGAAGACAGGGCTTCCTACGAGCAGTACTTC. This translates into CASREDRASYEQYF.

This clonotype was detected a few times. V is TRBV6-6 and J is TRBJ2-3; D not resolved. V lost 0 bases, J lost 5 bases, and 18 bases lay in between. Germline CDR1 MNHNY, CDR2 SVGAGI (reference sequence). The CDR3 is 17 residues long. The CDR3 DNA is TGTGCCAGCAGTTACTCGAGATTGATGGCTCACGGAGATACGCAGTATTTT. Its translation: CASSYSRLMAHGDTQYF.

This clonotype was detected ten times or more. This chain connects TRBV27 to TRBJ1-1; D is unclear. This CDR3 has 13 residues. CDR1 is MNHEY and CDR2 is SMNVEV in the germline V gene (reference sequence). Trimming cost V 5 bases and J 5 bases, with 12 bases left between them. CDR3 residues: CASSTKLGTEAFF. The CDR3 coding sequence is TGTGCCAGCAGTACCAAACTGGGAACTGAAGCTTTCTTT.

This clonotype has a count of ten or more. This rearrangement joins TRBV24-1 to TRBJ2-5, with D tentatively TRBD2 (6 bases). Germline lookup yields CDR1 KGHDR and CDR2 SFDVKD. The V and J ends lost 3 bases and 3 bases respectively, with 10 bases between them. The CDR3 runs to 14 residues. DNA for the CDR3: TGTGCCACCAGTGATGCGGGACCTAAAGAGACCCAGTACTTC. Its protein is CATSDAGPKETQYF.

The chain is built from TRBV7-9 and TRBJ2-1, with D maybe TRBD2 (6 bases). In germline, CDR1 is SEHNR, CDR2 FQNEAQ (reference sequence). V was pared by 5 bases and J by 7 bases, with 21 bases between. The CDR3 contains 16 residues. DNA for the CDR3: TGTGCCAGCAGCGAACTAGCATCCGGGAGTCTTAATGAGCAGTTCTTC. It codes for CASSELASGSLNEQFF.

CDR3 region: CASSIEGLPAARGVYGYTF. In DNA, the CDR3 is TGTGCCAGTAGTATAGAGGGTCTCCCCGCGGCCAGGGGCGTTTATGGCTACACCTTC. The chain carries TRBV19 and TRBJ1-2; D is perhaps TRBD1 (6 bases). This CDR3 has 19 residues. V lost 0 bases, J lost 5 bases, and 25 bases lay in between. Germline V gene sequence: CDR1 LNHDA, CDR2 SQIVND (reference sequence).

This clonotype showed up many times. The chain has TRBV28 and TRBJ2-5; 7 bases are shared with TRBD1. Germline CDR1 is MDHEN and CDR2 is SYDVKM. The junction had 4 bases not matched to a gene; V was cut back by 8 bases and J by 1 base. The length of the CDR3 is 13 residues. CDR3 protein: CASGTDFQETQYF. The CDR3 DNA is TGTGCCAGCGGGACAGACTTCCAAGAGACCCAGTACTTC. The whole variable domain, remainder taken from reference TRBV28 and TRBJ2-5, is DVKVTQSSRYLVKRTGEKVFLECVQDMDHENMFWYRQDPGLGLRLIYFSYDVKMKEKGDIPEGYSVSREKKERFSLILESASTNQTSMYLCASGTDFQETQYFGPGTRLLVL.

This clonotype was seen many times. The J gene is TRBJ2-1, the V gene TRBV11-2; D gene uncertain. Per the germline V gene, CDR1 is SGHAT and CDR2 is FQNNGV. There are 13 residues in the CDR3. V gave up 7 bases and J gave up 0 bases, with 7 bases separating them. CDR3 in DNA: TGTGCCAGCACAATAAGCTCCTACAATGAGCAGTTCTTC. As protein: CASTISSYNEQFF.

This clonotype was seen a few times. This chain joins TRBV7-8 and TRBJ2-1; 7 positions agree with TRBD2. The CDR3 is 15 amino acids. Germline V gene lookup returns CDR1 SGHVS and CDR2 FQNEAQ. V shed 2 bases, J shed 3 bases, and the junction held 4 bases outside the gene matches. The CDR3 region is CASSLSGIDYNEQFF. Here the CDR3 DNA reads TGTGCCAGCAGCTTAAGCGGGATAGACTACAATGAGCAGTTCTTC.

This clonotype was seen more than once but under ten times. This chain connects TRBV12-3 or TRBV12-4 to TRBJ1-5; 7 bases line up with TRBD1. The CDR3 loop spans 15 amino acids. V was clipped by 7 bases and J by 8 bases; unmatched bases: 14. CDR3 amino acids: CASTLATGNFEPQHF. The CDR3 DNA reads TGTGCCAGCACCCTGGCGACAGGGAATTTTGAGCCCCAGCATTTT.

The chain carries TRBV5-6 and TRBJ2-1, with D tentatively TRBD2 (6 bases). V lost 4 bases, J lost 8 bases, and 16 bases lay in between. Germline assignment: CDR1 SGHDT and CDR2 YYEEEE. The CDR3 is 14 residues long. The CDR3 reads CASSKTQEGYEQFF. CDR3 coding DNA: TGTGCCAGCAGCAAGACACAGGAGGGCTATGAGCAGTTCTTC.

There are many counts of this clonotype. The chain carries TRBV12-3 or TRBV12-4 and TRBJ2-5; TRBD1 might be the D (6 bases). Trimming removed 6 bases from V and 7 bases from J, with 15 bases in between. The CDR3 contains 13 residues. CDR3 nucleotides: TGTGCCAGCAGGGGGGCAGCTTTCGGGACCCAGTACTTC. Encoded protein: CASRGAAFGTQYF.

This clonotype was counted ten times or more. The V gene is TRBV2, the J gene TRBJ2-3; TRBD2 matches at 7 bases. The CDR3 totals 17 residues. V shed 2 bases and J 9 bases; nucleotides not matched to a gene: 17. CDR1 SNHLY and CDR2 FYNNEI come from the germline V gene. Here the CDR3 DNA reads TGTGCCAGCAGTGAACATGGTGCTAGCGGCTCTAAACGGACGCAGTATTTT. Encoded protein: CASSEHGASGSKRTQYF. Using reference TRBV2 and TRBJ2-3 for the parts outside the CDR3, the full variable domain is EPEVTQTPSHQVTQMGQEVILRCVPISNHLYFYWYRQILGQKVEFLVSFYNNEISEKSEIFDDQFSVERPDGSNFTLKIRSTKLEDSAMYFCASSEHGASGSKRTQYFGPGTRLTVL.

About this clonotype itself: A much larger clonotype is one base distant, so this may be a read error. This chain links TRBV7-9 with TRBJ1-4; unclear D gene. Germline CDR1 is SEHNR and CDR2 is FQNEAQ (reference sequence). This CDR3 has 13 amino acids. V shed 1 base and J shed 7 bases, with 7 bases lying between them. The CDR3 reads CASSLGTVEKLFF. DNA of the CDR3: TGTGCCAGCAGCTTAGGGACGGTTGAAAAACTGTTTTTT.

This rearrangement joins TRBV20-1 to TRBJ2-2, with 12 positions matching TRBD2. Trimming at V came to 6 bases and at J to 4 bases, leaving 12 bases not matched to a gene. This CDR3 has 17 residues. Germline values: CDR1 DFQATT, CDR2 SNEGSKA (reference sequence). This CDR3 reads CSATGLAGGSFTGELFF. In DNA, the CDR3 is TGCAGTGCCACGGGCCTAGCGGGAGGGTCGTTCACCGGGGAGCTGTTTTTT.

The V and J genes are TRBV4-1 and TRBJ2-3; TRBD2 matches 9 bases. The CDR3 extends over 16 amino acids. The V gene end was trimmed by 0 bases and the J gene end by 4 bases; junction bases not matched to a gene: 5. Germline V gene data show CDR1 as MGHRA and CDR2 as YSYEKL. The CDR3, as DNA: TGCGCCAGCAGCCAAGATCGCGGGAGGGGTGCAGATACGCAGTATTTT. This gives the protein CASSQDRGRGADTQYF.

The rearrangement uses TRBV6-1 and TRBJ1-2; 7 nucleotides match TRBD1. Trimming took 6 bases from V and 3 from J; bases not matched to a gene: 13. The CDR3 totals 16 residues. Germline CDR1 MNHNS, CDR2 SASEGT. This chain's CDR3 is CASRQRQGTGDYGYTF. The CDR3 nucleotides read TGTGCCAGCAGACAGAGACAGGGAACAGGGGACTATGGCTACACCTTC.

Regarding this clonotype: Germline and junction disagree at one end, which may indicate a read error. This chain uses TRBV20-1 with TRBJ2-1, with 9 positions matching TRBD2. The CDR3 totals 13 residues. The germline V gene encodes CDR1 DFQATT and CDR2 SNEGSKA (reference sequence). For the CDR3, the DNA is TGCAGGGCGGGGGGGGCAGGGTACAATGGGCAGTTCTTC. The encoded protein is CRAGGAGYNGQFF.

This clonotype was observed once. The chain joins TRBV19 to TRBJ2-2; 7 bases map to TRBD2. CDR3 length equals 18 residues. Germline assignment: CDR1 LNHDA and CDR2 SQIVND (reference sequence). V was pared by 4 bases and J by 4 bases, with 15 bases of the junction left unmatched. Here the CDR3 reads CASSTSPGLSRVTGELFF. CDR3 coding DNA: TGTGCCAGTAGTACCTCCCCGGGACTATCGAGAGTCACCGGGGAGCTGTTTTTT.

The chain couples TRBV10-3 to TRBJ2-5, with 13 bases lining up with TRBD2. The junction had 12 bases not matched to a gene; V was cut back by 0 bases and J by 5 bases. Germline values: CDR1 ENHRY, CDR2 SYGVKD. CDR3 length: 19 residues. CDR3 sequence: CAISESTLAGGDGLETQYF. In nucleotides, the CDR3 is TGTGCCATCAGTGAGTCTACACTAGCGGGAGGGGACGGGTTGGAGACCCAGTACTTC.

The gene calls are TRBV9 and TRBJ1-6; D unresolved. CDR1 and CDR2 from the germline V gene are SGDLS and YYNGEE. The V end lost 0 bases, the J end lost 8 bases, and 9 bases lay between the germline ends. The CDR3 consists of 14 residues. CDR3 sequence reads: CASSVEVSDSPLHF. In nucleotides, the CDR3 is TGTGCCAGCAGCGTAGAAGTATCTGATTCACCCCTCCACTTT.

This clonotype has ten or more counts. The gene calls are TRBV7-9 and TRBJ2-3; 7 bases map to TRBD1. Germline V gene lookup returns CDR1 SEHNR and CDR2 FQNEAQ (reference sequence). V lost 5 bases and J lost 0; bases outside the gene matches: 11. This CDR3 is built from 17 residues. The CDR3 loop reads CASSPGQVGGSTDTQYF. CDR3 sequence (DNA): TGTGCCAGCAGCCCCGGACAGGTTGGAGGTAGCACAGATACGCAGTATTTT.

This clonotype showed up many times. The chain couples TRBV6-1 to TRBJ2-1; TRBD2 aligns across 8 bases. The junction had 5 bases not matched to a gene; V was cut back by 2 bases and J by 2 bases. The CDR3 has 16 amino acids. CDR1 is MNHNS and CDR2 is SASEGT in the germline V gene. The CDR3 here is CASSESLAGAYNEQFF. CDR3 DNA: TGTGCCAGCAGTGAATCCCTAGCGGGCGCCTACAATGAGCAGTTCTTC.